This TCR beta chain was found in a study of cytomegalovirus exposure and HLA in healthy donors. Study-wide findings and caveats: 164 TCR beta chains were listed as cytomegalovirus-associated.

TCRdb keeps only in-frame clones here, not all; method: immunoSEQ multiplex PCR. Of 150,000 or so clones listed, about nine tenths are singletons. CDR3 length: 15 amino acids. The germline V gene encodes CDR1 MNHEY and CDR2 SVGAGI. V was pared by 6 bases and J by 2 bases, with 4 bases of the junction left unmatched. A few counts support this clone. Its antigen is undetermined. The sample was PBMCs. This chain connects TRBV6-5 to TRBJ2-7, with 13 bases that match TRBD2. The TCR was taken from a young man in good health and CMV-seropositive. This CDR3 reads CASRIGLAGAYEQYF. CDR3 bases: TGTGCCAGCAGGATCGGACTAGCGGGAGCCTACGAGCAGTACTTC.